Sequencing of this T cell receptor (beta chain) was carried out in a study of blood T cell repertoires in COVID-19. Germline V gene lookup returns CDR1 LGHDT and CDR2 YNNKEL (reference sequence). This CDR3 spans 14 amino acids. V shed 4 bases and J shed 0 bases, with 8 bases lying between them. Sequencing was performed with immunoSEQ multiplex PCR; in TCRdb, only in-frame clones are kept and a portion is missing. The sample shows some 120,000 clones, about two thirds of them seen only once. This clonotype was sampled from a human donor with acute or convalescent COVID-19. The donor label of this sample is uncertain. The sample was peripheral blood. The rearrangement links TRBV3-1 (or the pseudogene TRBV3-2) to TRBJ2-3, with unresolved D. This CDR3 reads CASSPRFSTDTQYF. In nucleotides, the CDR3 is TGTGCCAGCAGCCCGAGGTTTAGCACAGATACGCAGTATTTT.